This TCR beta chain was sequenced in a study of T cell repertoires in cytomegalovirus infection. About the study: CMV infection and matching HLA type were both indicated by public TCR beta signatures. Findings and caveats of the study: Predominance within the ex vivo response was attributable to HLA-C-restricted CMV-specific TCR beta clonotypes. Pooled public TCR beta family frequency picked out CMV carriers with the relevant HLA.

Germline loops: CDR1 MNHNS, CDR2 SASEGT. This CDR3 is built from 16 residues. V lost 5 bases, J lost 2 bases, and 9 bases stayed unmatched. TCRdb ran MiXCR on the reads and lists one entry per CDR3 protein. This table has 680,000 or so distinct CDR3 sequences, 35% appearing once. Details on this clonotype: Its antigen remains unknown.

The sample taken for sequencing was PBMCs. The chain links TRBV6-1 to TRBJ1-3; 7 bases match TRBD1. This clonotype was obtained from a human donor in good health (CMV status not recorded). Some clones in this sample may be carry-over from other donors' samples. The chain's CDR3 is CASSFDREGTGNTIYF. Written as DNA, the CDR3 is TGTGCCAGCAGTTTTGACAGGGAAGGCACTGGAAACACCATATATTTT.